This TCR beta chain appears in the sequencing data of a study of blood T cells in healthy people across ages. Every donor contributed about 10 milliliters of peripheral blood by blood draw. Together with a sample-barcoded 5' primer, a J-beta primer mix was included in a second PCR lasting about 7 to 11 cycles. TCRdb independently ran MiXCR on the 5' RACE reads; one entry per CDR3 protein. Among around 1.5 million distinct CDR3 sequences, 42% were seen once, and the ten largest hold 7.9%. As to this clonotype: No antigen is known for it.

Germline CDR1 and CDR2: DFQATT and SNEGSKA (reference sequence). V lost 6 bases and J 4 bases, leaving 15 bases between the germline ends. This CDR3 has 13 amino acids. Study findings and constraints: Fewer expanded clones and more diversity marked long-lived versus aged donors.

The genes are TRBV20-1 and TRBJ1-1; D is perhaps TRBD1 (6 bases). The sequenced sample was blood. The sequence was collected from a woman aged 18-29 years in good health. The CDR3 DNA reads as TGCAGTGCCGGATCGGGGGGCGGCACTGAAGCTTTCTTT. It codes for CSAGSGGGTEAFF.